These 6 T cell receptor beta chains were sequenced from one sample in a study of blood T cell repertoires in COVID-19. Profiling relied on immunoSEQ multiplex PCR, and the TCRdb table lists in-frame clones only, not all of them. Among some 190,000 clones, approximately 85% were seen once, and the ten largest hold 6.9%. Specimen: peripheral blood. Source of these receptors: a man at least 80 years old with COVID-19, enrolled during active disease.

The chain joins TRBV19 to TRBJ2-7; D might be TRBD1 (5 bases). The CDR3 has 14 residues. Germline V gene lookup returns CDR1 LNHDA and CDR2 SQIVND (reference sequence). Trimming cost V 3 bases and J 1 base, with 10 bases left between them. The CDR3 sequence is CASSMGQGSYEQYF. The CDR3 region has the DNA TGTGCCAGTAGTATGGGGCAGGGATCCTACGAGCAGTACTTC. The variable domain in full, completed from reference TRBV19 and TRBJ2-7, reads DGGITQSPKYLFRKEGQNVTLSCEQNLNHDAMYWYRQDPGQGLRLIYYSQIVNDFQKGDIAEGYSVSREKKESFPLTVTSAQKNPTAFYLCASSMGQGSYEQYFGPGTRLTVT.

The chain is built from TRBV9 and TRBJ2-3, with 8 bases aligning to TRBD2. V dropped 4 bases and J dropped 0; count of bases not matched to a gene: 4. CDR3 size: 15 residues. Germline V lookup: CDR1 SGDLS, CDR2 YYNGEE. CDR3 amino acids: CASSPRGASTDTQYF. The CDR3 DNA reads as TGTGCCAGCAGCCCGCGGGGGGCCAGCACAGATACGCAGTATTTT.

The chain links TRBV28 to TRBJ1-5, with 12 positions matching TRBD1. The germline V gene has CDR1 MDHEN and CDR2 SYDVKM. The CDR3 length is 16 residues. The V and J ends lost 5 bases and 5 bases, in that order; junction bases with no gene match: 7. CDR3 bases: TGTGCCAGCAGTAAATCCGGGACAGGGGGCTATCAGCCCCAGCATTTT. It is translated as CASSKSGTGGYQPQHF.

This clone has a single count. The sample carries other DNA sequences with the same CDR3. The DNA for the CDR3 is TGTGCCAGCAGTTATCGAGACAGAGACACTGAAGCTTTCTTT. As protein: CASSYRDRDTEAFF. V usage is TRBV6-5 and J usage is TRBJ1-1, with D perhaps matching TRBD1 (5 bases). The CDR3 loop spans 14 amino acids. The germline gives CDR1 MNHEY, CDR2 SVGAGI. Between the trimmed V and J ends, which lost 3 bases and 3 bases, there was a span of 11 bases.

The chain recombines TRBV5-1 with TRBJ2-5; 13 nucleotides line up with TRBD2. J lost 3 bases, V lost 0 bases, and 17 bases had no gene match. Germline lookup yields CDR1 SGHRS and CDR2 YFSETQ. The CDR3 extends over 21 amino acids. DNA of the CDR3: TGCGCCAGCAGCTTGGCCTTCGGAATTACCGGGACTAGCGGGGTTAAAGAGACCCAGTACTTC. Translation: CASSLAFGITGTSGVKETQYF.

This clone was counted a few times. This chain joins TRBV5-1 and TRBJ1-1; unclear D gene. Germline CDR1 reads SGHRS; CDR2 reads YFSETQ. The length of the CDR3 is 14 residues. Trimming pared 0 bases from V and 2 bases from J, leaving 8 bases between. The CDR3 sequence: CASSLGQDNTEAFF. CDR3 sequence (DNA): TGCGCCAGCAGCTTGGGGCAGGATAACACTGAAGCTTTCTTT.